Each of the 4 T cell receptor beta chains below was sequenced from the same sample in a study of T cell changes during pregnancy in multiple sclerosis. Using immunoSEQ multiplex PCR, the repertoire was profiled, and TCRdb retains in-frame clones only, with some absent. The sample lists some 40,000 clones, roughly 93% occurring once. This material consisted of CD4+ T cells from peripheral blood mononuclear cells, taken after pregnancy. The source is a female donor with multiple sclerosis, enrolled in a pregnancy study.

The chain links TRBV7-8 to TRBJ1-2, with a weak D call TRBD1 (5 bases). The germline V gene encodes CDR1 SGHVS and CDR2 FQNEAQ. The CDR3 contains 17 residues. V was clipped by 0 bases and J by 8 bases, with 22 bases between them. CDR3 DNA: TGTGCCAGCAGCTTAGCCCTCGCTCCGGCAGGGCAGCCGGGCTACACCTTC. It specifies CASSLALAPAGQPGYTF.

This clone was detected only once. This chain joins TRBV5-4 and TRBJ1-2, with TRBD1 identical over 8 bases. Losses at the gene ends were 7 bases for V and 3 bases for J; bases not matched to a gene: 11. This CDR3 spans 15 amino acids. Germline-derived CDR1 and CDR2 are SGHNT and YYREEE (reference sequence). CDR3 coding DNA: TGTGCCAGCTCCGGGACAGGACGAAAAGACTATGGCTACACCTTC. Translating gives CASSGTGRKDYGYTF.

The rearrangement links TRBV7-9 to TRBJ1-4; 7 bases fit TRBD1. J was trimmed by 4 bases and V by 2 bases; bases with no gene match: 4. Germline V CDR1 and CDR2: SEHNR, FQNEAQ (reference sequence). The CDR3 totals 15 residues. This chain's CDR3 is CASSLTGAFNEKLFF. CDR3 nucleotide sequence: TGTGCCAGCAGCTTAACAGGGGCCTTTAATGAAAAACTGTTTTTT.

V is TRBV5-1 and J is TRBJ2-5; TRBD1 might be the D (6 bases). The CDR3 covers 14 residues. The germline V and J ends were trimmed by 0 bases and 5 bases, with 11 bases remaining between them. Germline CDR1 is SGHRS and CDR2 is YFSETQ. The CDR3, as DNA: TGCGCCAGCAGCTTGGGACTGAGGGGGGAGACCCAGTACTTC. Translating it yields CASSLGLRGETQYF.